This T cell receptor beta chain was documented in a study of shared clonotypes between healthy human individuals. Overall study results and limits: The study found lower generation probabilities in non-shared clonotypes than in those shared by all four donors. Sampling involved blood alone; tissue repertoires likely differ.

With respect to this clone: What it binds is unknown.

The authors split each subset's genomic DNA evenly across several immunoSEQ plates. Assay: immunoSEQ multiplex PCR; the TCRdb copy retains only in-frame clones and omits some. The sample includes more than 2 million clones, under 97% of them seen just once. CDR3 size: 15 residues. V dropped 3 bases and J dropped 0 bases, with 6 bases sitting between them. The V gene's germline CDR1 is MDHEN and CDR2 SYDVKM. CD45RA-negative memory and CD45RA+ naive subsets were split from the CD4+ cells. What was sequenced was naive CD4+ T cells sorted from blood. Subset defined: CD45RA+ positively selected. The sequence was collected from a man in his late teens or twenties in good health. This rearrangement joins TRBV28 to TRBJ2-6; D is ambiguous. This CDR3 reads CASSFKPSGANVLTF. The CDR3 DNA reads as TGTGCCAGCAGTTTCAAGCCCTCTGGGGCCAACGTCCTGACTTTC.